The 30 T cell receptor beta chains reported below all come from one sample, sequenced in a study of beta chain features in type 1 diabetes. Overall study findings and caveats: Shorter TCRB CDR3s, moderately but significantly so, marked every one of the four CD4+ subsets in Type 1 diabetes patients.

Their antigens remain unidentified. Reverse transcribing all isolated RNA meant expressed TCRB transcripts were sequenced. TCRdb's table, derived via immunoSEQ multiplex PCR, lists solely in-frame clones and lacks some. Of about 660,000 clones detected, around an eighth appear once; the ten largest clones hold 0.035% to 0.045%. Sequences were obtained from naive CD4+ T cells from blood. The receptors derive from a man aged 18-30 years with type 1 diabetes.

Only a few counts were recorded for this clone. The V gene is TRBV9, the J gene TRBJ2-7, with no clear D. This CDR3 is 17 amino acids long. The V and J ends lost 0 bases and 0 bases respectively, with 16 bases between them. Germline CDR1 and CDR2: SGDLS and YYNGEE. This CDR3 is CASSVGIDAVSSYEQYF. The CDR3 DNA follows: TGTGCCAGCAGCGTAGGCATTGACGCAGTGAGCTCCTACGAGCAGTACTTC.

This clone was seen a few times. The V gene is TRBV29-1, the J gene TRBJ2-1, with 7 bases that match TRBD2. The ends lost 4 bases at V and 9 bases at J; junction bases unmatched: 6. Germline V gene sequence: CDR1 SQVTM, CDR2 ANQGSEA. The CDR3 length is 12 residues. CDR3 DNA sequence: TGCAGCGTTGGAATCGGGGGGATTGAGCAGTTCTTC. Its protein product is CSVGIGGIEQFF.

J is TRBJ2-2 and V is TRBV6-1; TRBD2 might be the D (5 bases). V was shortened by 5 bases and J by 6 bases, with 13 bases between the two germline ends. The CDR3 is 14 residues long. Germline loops: CDR1 MNHNS, CDR2 SASEGT. The CDR3 sequence is CASSSGQRAGELFF. CDR3 bases: TGTGCCAGCAGTTCTGGGCAGAGGGCCGGGGAGCTGTTTTTT.

This clone occurred a few times. V is TRBV5-1 and J is TRBJ2-2; TRBD1 aligns across 7 bases. The V gene end was trimmed by 3 bases and the J gene end by 1 base; junction bases not matched to a gene: 3. The CDR3 spans 15 residues. Germline loops: CDR1 SGHRS, CDR2 YFSETQ. CDR3 amino acids: CASSSRDRNTGELFF. CDR3 in DNA: TGCGCCAGCAGCTCCCGGGACAGGAACACCGGGGAGCTGTTTTTT.

The table lists this clone with a few counts. The rearrangement links TRBV2 to TRBJ1-6; 10 bases align to TRBD1. Trimming cost V 8 bases and J 10 bases; bases outside gene matches: 11. Germline V gives CDR1 SNHLY, CDR2 FYNNEI. The CDR3 runs 15 residues. The CDR3 region has the DNA TGTGCCAGCGCACGGGACAGGGGATTTGGGTCACCCCTCCACTTT. It translates to CASARDRGFGSPLHF.

The gene calls are TRBV27 and TRBJ2-7; possible D gene TRBD1, 6 bases. The CDR3 loop spans 14 amino acids. Germline V gives CDR1 MNHEY, CDR2 SMNVEV (reference sequence). V was cut by 4 bases and J by 2 bases, with 12 bases left in between. In DNA form, the CDR3 reads TGTGCCAGCAGTTCCCCACAGGGTCCCTACGAGCAGTACTTC. Amino acids: CASSSPQGPYEQYF.

The chain has TRBV4-2 and TRBJ1-2, with D maybe TRBD1 (5 bases). Germline V gives CDR1 LGHNA, CDR2 YNFKEQ. The CDR3 is 14 residues long. The CDR3 region is CASARGGWSYGYTF. CDR3 bases: TGTGCTAGTGCCCGGGGGGGATGGAGCTATGGCTACACCTTC.

This clone was seen a few times. The rearrangement uses TRBV5-1 and TRBJ2-4; D unclear. V gave up 0 bases and J gave up 0 bases, with 10 bases separating them. CDR1 SGHRS and CDR2 YFSETQ come from the germline V gene. The CDR3 totals 16 residues. The CDR3: CASSLAPSLAKNIQYF. Here the CDR3 DNA reads TGCGCCAGCAGCTTGGCCCCGAGCTTAGCCAAAAACATTCAGTACTTC. Full variable domain (missing parts from reference TRBV5-1 and TRBJ2-4): KAGVTQTPRYLIKTRGQQVTLSCSPISGHRSVSWYQQTPGQGLQFLFEYFSETQRNKGNFPGRFSGRQFSNSRSEMNVSTLELGDSALYLCASSLAPSLAKNIQYFGAGTRLSVL.

This clone was seen only a few times. This sequence joins TRBV18 and TRBJ2-1; TRBD2 agrees at 10 bases. The CDR3 length is 16 residues. With 0 bases clipped from V and 7 bases from J, the junction kept 6 bases outside the gene matches. CDR1 and CDR2 from the germline V gene are KGHSH and LQKENI. CDR3 amino acids: CASSPPASGGANEQFF. DNA of the CDR3: TGTGCCAGCTCACCACCCGCCAGCGGGGGGGCAAATGAGCAGTTCTTC.

The chain joins TRBV30 to TRBJ2-5; 9 bases fit TRBD1. Looked up from germline, CDR1 is GTSNPN and CDR2 is SVGIG (reference sequence). J lost 3 bases, V lost 3 bases, and 2 bases had no gene match. This CDR3 is 13 amino acids long. The CDR3 is CAWRGQGEETQYF. CDR3 bases: TGTGCCTGGAGGGGACAGGGCGAAGAGACCCAGTACTTC.

This chain uses TRBV7-9 with TRBJ2-1; TRBD1 agrees at 9 bases. V lost 0 bases to trimming and J lost 10 bases; unmatched junction nucleotides: 7. The CDR3 runs 15 residues. Germline CDR1 SEHNR, CDR2 FQNEAQ (reference sequence). CDR3 residues: CASSLARTGVNEQFF. CDR3 in DNA: TGTGCCAGCAGCTTAGCTAGGACAGGGGTTAACGAGCAGTTCTTC.

The J gene is TRBJ2-3, the V gene TRBV5-1; no firm D call. The CDR3 runs 14 residues. From germline, CDR1 is SGHRS and CDR2 YFSETQ. V lost 2 bases and J 2 bases, leaving 9 bases between the germline ends. The CDR3: CASSFPADTDTQYF. As DNA, the CDR3 is TGCGCCAGCAGCTTCCCGGCGGACACAGATACGCAGTATTTT. The full variable domain, completed using reference TRBV5-1 and TRBJ2-3, is KAGVTQTPRYLIKTRGQQVTLSCSPISGHRSVSWYQQTPGQGLQFLFEYFSETQRNKGNFPGRFSGRQFSNSRSEMNVSTLELGDSALYLCASSFPADTDTQYFGPGTRLTVL.

The chain couples TRBV2 to TRBJ1-2; TRBD1 is a possible D gene (6 bases). The V end lost 8 bases, the J end lost 6 bases, and 16 bases lay between the germline ends. Germline values: CDR1 SNHLY, CDR2 FYNNEI. This CDR3 is built from 13 residues. CDR3 nucleotide sequence: TGTGCCAGCCATGACGATGGGGGGCATGGCTACACCTTC. It is translated as CASHDDGGHGYTF.

The V gene is TRBV9, the J gene TRBJ2-5, with TRBD1 matching over 7 bases. V gave up 6 bases and J gave up 5 bases; unmatched junction bases: 4. The CDR3 sequence is 12 residues long. Germline V gives CDR1 SGDLS, CDR2 YYNGEE. CDR3 protein: CASKGAGETQYF. The CDR3 DNA reads as TGTGCCAGCAAGGGGGCCGGGGAGACCCAGTACTTC.

The genes are TRBV29-1 and TRBJ1-4; 9 bases align to TRBD1. CDR3 length: 15 amino acids. The germline CDR1 and CDR2 sequences are SQVTM and ANQGSEA. Losses at the gene ends were 7 bases for V and 4 bases for J; bases not matched to a gene: 10. This CDR3 reads CSALGTGSFNEKLFF. The CDR3, as DNA: TGCAGCGCCTTAGGGACAGGGAGCTTTAATGAAAAACTGTTTTTT.

A few counts support this clone. The CDR3 DNA reads TGTGCCAGCTTCGAAGGTAGTAACTATGGCTACACCTTC. This codes for CASFEGSNYGYTF. The genes are TRBV7-9 and TRBJ1-2; D call uncertain. The CDR3 totals 13 residues. CDR1 and CDR2 (germline): SEHNR, FQNEAQ (reference sequence). V was cut by 8 bases and J by 1 base, with 11 bases left in between.

This clone was seen more than once but under ten times. The rearrangement links TRBV29-1 to TRBJ2-3, with a weak D call TRBD2 (6 bases). Trimming pared 4 bases from V and 0 bases from J, leaving 14 bases between. This CDR3 comprises 15 residues. From germline, CDR1 is SQVTM and CDR2 ANQGSEA. For the CDR3, the DNA is TGCAGCGTTGGGCACCAAAGCGGGAGCACAGATACGCAGTATTTT. This gives the protein CSVGHQSGSTDTQYF.

The V gene is TRBV5-1, the J gene TRBJ1-1; 7 bases match TRBD1. Germline V gives CDR1 SGHRS, CDR2 YFSETQ. V shed 0 bases, J shed 5 bases, and the junction held 10 bases outside the gene matches. The CDR3 has 16 residues. CDR3 region: CASSLELWQGVTEAFF. As DNA, the CDR3 is TGCGCCAGCAGCTTGGAATTGTGGCAGGGGGTTACTGAAGCTTTCTTT.

This clone has just a few counts. CDR3 DNA: TGCAGCGCCCTGGACCACGGTCAGCCCCAGCATTTT. The encoded protein is CSALDHGQPQHF. The chain is built from TRBV29-1 and TRBJ1-5; D gene unclear. Trimming shortened V by 7 bases and J by 6 bases, and 13 bases separated the two germline ends. The CDR3 is 12 residues long. Germline lookup yields CDR1 SQVTM and CDR2 ANQGSEA.

The chain joins TRBV4-1 to TRBJ2-3; D perhaps matches TRBD2 (5 bases). The length of the CDR3 is 15 residues. V dropped 3 bases and J dropped 3 bases, with 13 bases sitting between them. Germline CDR1 MGHRA, CDR2 YSYEKL. CDR3 nucleotide sequence: TGCGCCAGCAGCCAGAGGGAATTAGCGACAGATACGCAGTATTTT. It yields the protein CASSQRELATDTQYF.

The J gene is TRBJ2-7, the V gene TRBV5-1; 7 bases line up with TRBD1. Trimming cost V 4 bases and J 3 bases; bases outside gene matches: 7. This CDR3 has 14 residues. Germline-derived CDR1 and CDR2 are SGHRS and YFSETQ. CDR3 in DNA: TGCGCCAGCAGCCCCGGGACAGCTTTCTACGAGCAGTACTTC. Amino acids: CASSPGTAFYEQYF.

In its sample, this clone was seen a few times. The CDR3 DNA sequence: TGTGCCTGTGGATTGACCGAACGTTCCTACGAGCAGTACTTC. It encodes CACGLTERSYEQYF. This chain uses TRBV30 with TRBJ2-7, with D uncertain. This CDR3 comprises 14 residues. V lost 6 bases and J lost 1, with 16 bases in between. Germline assignment: CDR1 GTSNPN and CDR2 SVGIG (reference sequence). Full variable domain (remainder filled in from reference TRBV30 and TRBJ2-7): SQTIHQWPATLVQPVGSPLSLECTVEGTSNPNLYWYRQAAGRGLQLLFYSVGIGQISSEVPQNLSASRPQDRQFILSSKKLLLSDSGFYLCACGLTERSYEQYFGPGTRLTVT.

This clone turned up a few times. The CDR3 DNA reads TGCGCCAGCAGCTTACCGGGGGGCGGCCTCTACGAGCAGTACTTC. This translates into CASSLPGGGLYEQYF. This chain uses TRBV5-1 with TRBJ2-7; possibly TRBD2 for D (7 bases). Trimming removed 2 bases at V and 3 bases at J, with 15 bases between. This CDR3 has 15 residues. Germline loops: CDR1 SGHRS, CDR2 YFSETQ.

The CDR3 nucleotides read TGTGCCAGCAGTGAATCGACAGGGCGGGGCTACACCTTC. Translated: CASSESTGRGYTF. V is TRBV25-1 and J is TRBJ1-2; 7 positions agree with TRBD1. CDR1 is MGHDK, CDR2 SYGVNS, per germline. The CDR3 is 13 amino acids. V lost 1 base to trimming and J lost 8 bases; unmatched junction nucleotides: 4.

The chain has TRBV5-6 and TRBJ2-7; 13 bases align to TRBD2. V trimming: 4 bases; J trimming: 3 bases; junction bases outside the gene matches: 4. This CDR3 is 15 amino acids long. In germline, CDR1 is SGHDT, CDR2 YYEEEE. The CDR3 DNA sequence: TGTGCCAGCAGCCGAGGGACTAGCGGGAACTACGAGCAGTACTTC. Its translation is CASSRGTSGNYEQYF.

The rearrangement links TRBV6-6 to TRBJ1-2; TRBD1 matches at 7 bases. The length of the CDR3 is 14 residues. CDR1 and CDR2 (germline): MNHNY, SVGAGI (reference sequence). The V segment lost 6 bases and the J segment 8 bases; nucleotides outside the gene matches: 12. This CDR3 reads CASSQTQGSGGYTF. CDR3 DNA: TGTGCCAGCAGCCAAACACAGGGGTCCGGAGGCTACACCTTC.

This clone has just a few counts. Other DNA sequences of this sample code for an identical CDR3. The chain is built from TRBV7-2 and TRBJ2-5; D not certain. The CDR3 is 11 residues long. CDR1 is SGHTA and CDR2 is FQGNSA in the germline V gene. V was pared by 4 bases and J by 5 bases, with 5 bases between. CDR3 sequence: CASSSGETQYF. For the CDR3, the DNA is TGTGCCAGCAGCTCCGGGGAGACCCAGTACTTC.

The chain recombines TRBV7-9 with TRBJ2-2; the D is unclear. Trimming left V 4 bases short and J 2 bases short, with 14 bases between. CDR3 length: 16 amino acids. The germline V gene has CDR1 SEHNR and CDR2 FQNEAQ (reference sequence). The CDR3 DNA sequence: TGTGCCAGCAGCTCCGTCTCGGGCCACAACACCGGGGAGCTGTTTTTT. It encodes CASSSVSGHNTGELFF.

The chain employs TRBV14 and TRBJ1-1; 7 positions match TRBD1. CDR1 and CDR2 from the germline V gene are SGHDN and FVKESK. The CDR3 totals 15 residues. The V and J ends lost 5 bases and 1 base, in that order; junction bases with no gene match: 7. The DNA for the CDR3 is TGTGCCAGCAGCAGGCTCCGGGACAGGAACACTGAAGCTTTCTTT. Translation gives CASSRLRDRNTEAFF. Together with reference TRBV14 and TRBJ1-1, the CDR3 gives the full variable domain: EAGVTQFPSHSVIEKGQTVTLRCDPISGHDNLYWYRRVMGKEIKFLLHFVKESKQDESGMPNNRFLAERTGGTYSTLKVQPAELEDSGVYFCASSRLRDRNTEAFFGQGTRLTVV.

This clone was observed a handful of times. The chain carries TRBV11-2 and TRBJ2-1; possibly TRBD2 for D (5 bases). Germline CDR1 reads SGHAT; CDR2 reads FQNNGV. CDR3 length: 12 amino acids. V was pared by 6 bases and J by 7 bases, with 10 bases between. In DNA, the CDR3 is TGTGCCAGCAGAGATCCGGGGAATGAGCAGTTCTTC. Translated, it gives CASRDPGNEQFF.